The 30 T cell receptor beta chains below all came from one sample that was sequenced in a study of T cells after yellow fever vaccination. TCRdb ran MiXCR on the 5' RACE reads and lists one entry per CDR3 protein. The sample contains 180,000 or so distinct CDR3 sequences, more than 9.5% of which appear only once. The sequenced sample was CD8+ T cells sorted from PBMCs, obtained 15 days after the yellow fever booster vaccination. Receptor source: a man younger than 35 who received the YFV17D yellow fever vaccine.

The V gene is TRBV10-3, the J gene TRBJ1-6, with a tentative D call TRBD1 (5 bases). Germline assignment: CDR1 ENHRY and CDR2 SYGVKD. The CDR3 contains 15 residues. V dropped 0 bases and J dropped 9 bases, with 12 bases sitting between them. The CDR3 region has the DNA TGTGCCATCAGTGAGTCACCGGGACTTAGTTCACCCCTCCACTTT. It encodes CAISESPGLSSPLHF.

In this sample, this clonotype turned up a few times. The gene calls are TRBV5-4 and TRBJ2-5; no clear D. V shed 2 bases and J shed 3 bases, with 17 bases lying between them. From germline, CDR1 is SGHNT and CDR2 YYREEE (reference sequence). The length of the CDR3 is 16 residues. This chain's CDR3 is CASSLEHVGRKETQYF. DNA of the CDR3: TGTGCCAGCAGCTTAGAGCACGTCGGCAGAAAAGAGACCCAGTACTTC.

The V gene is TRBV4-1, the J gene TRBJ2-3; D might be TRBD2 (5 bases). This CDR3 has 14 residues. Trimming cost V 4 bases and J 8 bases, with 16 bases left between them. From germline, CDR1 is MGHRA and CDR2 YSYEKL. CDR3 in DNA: TGCGCCAGCAGCCCGCCGGGGTCCGGACGTACGCAGTATTTT. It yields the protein CASSPPGSGRTQYF.

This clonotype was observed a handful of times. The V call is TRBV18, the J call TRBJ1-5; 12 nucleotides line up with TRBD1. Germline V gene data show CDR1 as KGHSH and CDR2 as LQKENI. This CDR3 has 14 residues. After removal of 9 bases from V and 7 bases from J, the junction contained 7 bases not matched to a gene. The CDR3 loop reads CASSGTGGSQPQHF. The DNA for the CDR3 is TGTGCCAGTTCCGGGACAGGGGGCTCACAGCCCCAGCATTTT.

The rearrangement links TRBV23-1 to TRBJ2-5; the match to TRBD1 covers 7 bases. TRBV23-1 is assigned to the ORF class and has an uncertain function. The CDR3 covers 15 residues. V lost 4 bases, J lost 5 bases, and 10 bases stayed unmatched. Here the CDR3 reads CASSRPGQPQETQYF. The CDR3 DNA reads TGCGCCAGCAGTCGCCCGGGACAGCCGCAGGAGACCCAGTACTTC.

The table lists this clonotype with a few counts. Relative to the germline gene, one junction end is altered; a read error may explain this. The CDR3 loop reads CASKEGTSWVVRVF. CDR3 sequence (DNA): TGTGCCAGCAAGGAGGGGACATCATGGGTAGTCAGGGTCTTC. The chain recombines TRBV2 with TRBJ2-1; D tentatively fits TRBD1 or TRBD2 (6 bases each). CDR3 length: 14 amino acids. Per germline, CDR1 SNHLY and CDR2 FYNNEI.

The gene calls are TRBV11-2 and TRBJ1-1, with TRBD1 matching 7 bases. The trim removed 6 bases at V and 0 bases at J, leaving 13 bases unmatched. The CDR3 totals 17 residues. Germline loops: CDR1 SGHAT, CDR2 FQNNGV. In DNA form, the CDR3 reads TGTGCCAGCAGTCAAGCCCGGGGACAGAGCATGAACACTGAAGCTTTCTTT. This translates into CASSQARGQSMNTEAFF.

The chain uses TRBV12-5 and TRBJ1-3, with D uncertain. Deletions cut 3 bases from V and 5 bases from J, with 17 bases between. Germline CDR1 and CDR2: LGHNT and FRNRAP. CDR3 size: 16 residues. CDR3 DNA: TGTGCTAGTGGTTTCATCATTGGCCCAAGTAGAAACACCATATATTTT. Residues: CASGFIIGPSRNTIYF.

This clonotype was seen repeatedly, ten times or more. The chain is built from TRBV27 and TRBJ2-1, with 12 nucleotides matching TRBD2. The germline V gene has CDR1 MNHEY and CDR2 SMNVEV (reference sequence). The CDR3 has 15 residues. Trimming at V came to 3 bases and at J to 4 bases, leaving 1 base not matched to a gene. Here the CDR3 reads CASSLTSGGYNEQFF. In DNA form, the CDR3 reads TGTGCCAGCAGTTTGACTAGCGGGGGTTACAATGAGCAGTTCTTC.

Here the CDR3 reads CASRQQGYSYNEQFF. The CDR3 DNA is TGTGCCAGCAGGCAACAGGGATACTCCTACAATGAGCAGTTCTTC. V usage is TRBV28 and J usage is TRBJ2-1, with TRBD1 as a possible D gene (6 bases). This CDR3 contains 15 residues. Germline CDR1 and CDR2: MDHEN and SYDVKM. Trimming left V 6 bases short and J 0 bases short, with 12 bases between.

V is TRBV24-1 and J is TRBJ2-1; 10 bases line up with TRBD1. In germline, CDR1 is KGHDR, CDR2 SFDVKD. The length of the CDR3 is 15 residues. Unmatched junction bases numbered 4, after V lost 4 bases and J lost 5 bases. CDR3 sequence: CATSDRDRGHNEQFF. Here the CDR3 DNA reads TGTGCCACCAGTGACCGGGACAGGGGACACAATGAGCAGTTCTTC.

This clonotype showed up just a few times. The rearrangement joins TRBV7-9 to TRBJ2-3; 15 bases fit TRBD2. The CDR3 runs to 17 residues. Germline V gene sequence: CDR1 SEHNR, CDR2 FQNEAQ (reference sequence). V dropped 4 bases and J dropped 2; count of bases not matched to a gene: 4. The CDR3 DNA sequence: TGTGCCAGCAGCTGGGGACTAGCGGGGGGCGACACAGATACGCAGTATTTT. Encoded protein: CASSWGLAGGDTDTQYF.

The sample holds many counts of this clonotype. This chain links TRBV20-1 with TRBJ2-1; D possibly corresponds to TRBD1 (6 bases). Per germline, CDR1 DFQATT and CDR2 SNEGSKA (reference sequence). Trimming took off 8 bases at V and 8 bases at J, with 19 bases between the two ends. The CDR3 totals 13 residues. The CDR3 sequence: CSPGTLTGYEQFF. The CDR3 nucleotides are TGCAGTCCAGGGACCCTCACAGGGTATGAGCAGTTCTTC.

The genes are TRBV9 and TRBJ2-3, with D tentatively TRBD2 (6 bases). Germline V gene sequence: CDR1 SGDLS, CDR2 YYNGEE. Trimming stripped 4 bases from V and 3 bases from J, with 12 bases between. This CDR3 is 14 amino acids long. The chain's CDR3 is CASSSGVMTDTQYF. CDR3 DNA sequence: TGTGCCAGCAGCTCGGGGGTAATGACAGATACGCAGTATTTT.

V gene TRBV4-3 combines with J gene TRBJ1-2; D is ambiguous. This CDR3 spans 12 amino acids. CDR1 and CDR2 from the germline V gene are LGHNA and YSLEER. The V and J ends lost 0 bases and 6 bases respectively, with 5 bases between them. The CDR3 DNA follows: TGCGCCAGCAGCCAAGATGGGGATGGCTACACCTTC. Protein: CASSQDGDGYTF.

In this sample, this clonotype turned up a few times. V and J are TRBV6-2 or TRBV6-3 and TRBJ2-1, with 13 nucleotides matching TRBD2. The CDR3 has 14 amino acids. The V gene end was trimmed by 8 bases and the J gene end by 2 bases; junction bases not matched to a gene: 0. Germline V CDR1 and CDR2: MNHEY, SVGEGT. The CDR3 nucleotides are TGTGCCAGCGGACTAGCGGGGGCCTACAATGAGCAGTTCTTC. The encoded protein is CASGLAGAYNEQFF.

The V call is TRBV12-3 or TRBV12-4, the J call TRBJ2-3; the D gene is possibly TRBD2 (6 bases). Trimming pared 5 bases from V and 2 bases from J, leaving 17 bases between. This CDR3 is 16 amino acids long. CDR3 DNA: TGTGCCAGCAGTCTGCCCGCGGCGGGGTTCACAGATACGCAGTATTTT. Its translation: CASSLPAAGFTDTQYF.

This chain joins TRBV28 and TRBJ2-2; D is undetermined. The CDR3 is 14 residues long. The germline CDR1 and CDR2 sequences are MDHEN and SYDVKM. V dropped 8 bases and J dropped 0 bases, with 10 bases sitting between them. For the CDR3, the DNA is TGTGCCAGCCTAGGCAGCGCGAACACCGGGGAGCTGTTTTTT. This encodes CASLGSANTGELFF.

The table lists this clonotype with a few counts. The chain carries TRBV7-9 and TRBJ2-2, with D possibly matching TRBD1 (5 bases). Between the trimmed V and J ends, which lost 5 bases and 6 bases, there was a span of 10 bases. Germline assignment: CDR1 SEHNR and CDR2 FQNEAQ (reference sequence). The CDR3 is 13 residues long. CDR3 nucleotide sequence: TGTGCCAGCAGCGCGACAGATTCCGGGGAGCTGTTTTTT. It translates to CASSATDSGELFF. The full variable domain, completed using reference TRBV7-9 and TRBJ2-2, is DTGVSQNPRHKITKRGQNVTFRCDPISEHNRLYWYRQTLGQGPEFLTYFQNEAQLEKSRLLSDRFSAERPKGSFSTLEIQRTEQGDSAMYLCASSATDSGELFFGEGSRLTVL.

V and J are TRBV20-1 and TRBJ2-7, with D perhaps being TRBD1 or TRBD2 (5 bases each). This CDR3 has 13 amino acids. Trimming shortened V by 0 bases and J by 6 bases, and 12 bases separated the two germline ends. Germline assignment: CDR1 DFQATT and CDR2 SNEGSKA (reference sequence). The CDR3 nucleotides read TGCAGTGCTAGAGACCGGGACGTGGGCGAGCAGTACGTC. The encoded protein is CSARDRDVGEQYV.

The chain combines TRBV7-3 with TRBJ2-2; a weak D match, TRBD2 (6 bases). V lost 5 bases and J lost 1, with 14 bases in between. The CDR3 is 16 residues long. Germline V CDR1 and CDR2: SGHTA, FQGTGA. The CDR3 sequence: CASSRVRGKNTGELFF. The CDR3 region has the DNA TGTGCCAGCAGCCGAGTCCGGGGGAAGAACACCGGGGAGCTGTTTTTT.

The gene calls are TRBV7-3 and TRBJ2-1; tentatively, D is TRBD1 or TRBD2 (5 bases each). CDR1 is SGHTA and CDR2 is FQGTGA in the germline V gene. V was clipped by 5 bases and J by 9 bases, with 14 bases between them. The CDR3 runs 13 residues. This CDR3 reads CASSPLVGVEQFF. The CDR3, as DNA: TGTGCCAGCAGCCCTCTCGTGGGGGTTGAGCAGTTCTTC.

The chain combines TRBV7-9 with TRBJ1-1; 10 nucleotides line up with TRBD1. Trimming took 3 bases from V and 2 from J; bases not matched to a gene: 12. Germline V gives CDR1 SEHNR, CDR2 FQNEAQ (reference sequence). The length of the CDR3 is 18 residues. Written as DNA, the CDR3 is TGTGCCAGCAGCTTCCCGCGGGACAGGGGAGATCTCAACACTGAAGCTTTCTTT. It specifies CASSFPRDRGDLNTEAFF.

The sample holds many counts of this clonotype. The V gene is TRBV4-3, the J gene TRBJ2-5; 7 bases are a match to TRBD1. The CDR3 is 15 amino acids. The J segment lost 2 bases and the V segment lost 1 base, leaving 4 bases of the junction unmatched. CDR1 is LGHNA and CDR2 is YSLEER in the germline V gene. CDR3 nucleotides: TGCGCCAGCAGCCAAGCCCGGACAGGACAAGAGACCCAGTACTTC. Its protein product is CASSQARTGQETQYF.

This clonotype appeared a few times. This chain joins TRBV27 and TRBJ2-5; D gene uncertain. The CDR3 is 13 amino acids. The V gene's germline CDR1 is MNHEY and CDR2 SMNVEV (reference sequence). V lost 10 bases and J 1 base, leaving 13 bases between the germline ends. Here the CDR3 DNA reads TGTGCCAACAAAACTGGAACCCAAGAGACCCAGTACTTC. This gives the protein CANKTGTQETQYF.

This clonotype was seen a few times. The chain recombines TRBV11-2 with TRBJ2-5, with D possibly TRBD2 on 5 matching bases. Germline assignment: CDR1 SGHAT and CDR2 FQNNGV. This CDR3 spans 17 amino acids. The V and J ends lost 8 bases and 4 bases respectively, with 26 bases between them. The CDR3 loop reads CASGLRGGARKRETQYF. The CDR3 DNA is TGTGCCAGCGGGCTTAGAGGAGGAGCCCGTAAGAGAGAGACCCAGTACTTC. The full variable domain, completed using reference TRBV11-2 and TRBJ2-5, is EAGVAQSPRYKIIEKRQSVAFWCNPISGHATLYWYQQILGQGPKLLIQFQNNGVVDDSQLPKDRFSAERLKGVDSTLKIQPAKLEDSAVYLCASGLRGGARKRETQYFGPGTRLLVL.

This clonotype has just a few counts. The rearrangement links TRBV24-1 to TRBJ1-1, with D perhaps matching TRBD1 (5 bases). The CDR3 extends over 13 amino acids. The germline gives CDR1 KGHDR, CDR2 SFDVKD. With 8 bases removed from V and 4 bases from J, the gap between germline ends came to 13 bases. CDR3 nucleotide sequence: TGTGCCACCACGGCAGGGTCGGCCACTGAAGCTTTCTTT. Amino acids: CATTAGSATEAFF.

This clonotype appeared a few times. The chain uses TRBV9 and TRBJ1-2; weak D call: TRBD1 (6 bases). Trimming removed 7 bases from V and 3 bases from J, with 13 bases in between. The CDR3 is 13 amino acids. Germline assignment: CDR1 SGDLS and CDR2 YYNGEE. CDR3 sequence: CASFGGSHYGYTF. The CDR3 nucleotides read TGTGCCAGCTTTGGGGGCTCCCACTATGGCTACACCTTC.

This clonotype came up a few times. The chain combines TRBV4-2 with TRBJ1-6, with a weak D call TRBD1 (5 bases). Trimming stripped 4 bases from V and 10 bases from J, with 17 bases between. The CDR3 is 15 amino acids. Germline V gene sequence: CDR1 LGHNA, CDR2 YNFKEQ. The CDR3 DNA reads TGTGCCAGCAGCCGTACCGGGACCTCGGGCTCACCCCTCCACTTT. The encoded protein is CASSRTGTSGSPLHF.

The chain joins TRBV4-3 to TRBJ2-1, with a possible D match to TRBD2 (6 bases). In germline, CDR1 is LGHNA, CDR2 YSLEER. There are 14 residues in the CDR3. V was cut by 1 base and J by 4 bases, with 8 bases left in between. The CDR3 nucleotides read TGCGCCAGCAGCCAAGTTGCGGGGTACAATGAGCAGTTCTTC. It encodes CASSQVAGYNEQFF.